A single sample is the source of the 23 T cell receptor beta chains below, sequenced in a study of post-analysis software for immune sequencing data (dated by TCRdb to between 2015 and 2017). Findings and caveats that apply to the study as a whole: Significantly higher frequencies in patients than in controls were found for about five TRBV segments, including TRBV5-6, TRBV5-1 and TRBV20-1.

The library was built by means of PCR. These reads were obtained on an Illumina HiSeq 2500. To reduce PCR and sequencing biases, unique molecular identifiers were incorporated into the TCR beta cDNA libraries. The public reads were reanalyzed by TCRdb: fastp trimming at Q25, MiXCR alignment, in-frame beta chains only. Each CDR3 protein appears once, grouped with its most common genes and DNA. Recorded for this sample are 650,000 to 900,000 distinct CDR3 sequences; just over 45% of them occurred a single time. 4.9% of the sample rests with the top ten. No antigen has been assigned to these receptors. The sample was blood. These receptors were taken from a girl aged 5 to 17 with multiple sclerosis.

The chain joins TRBV20-1 to TRBJ2-1; 7 bases are shared with TRBD2. The germline V gene encodes CDR1 DFQATT and CDR2 SNEGSKA (reference sequence). The CDR3 has 14 residues. Trimming removed 0 bases from V and 7 bases from J; junction bases left unmatched: 6. The CDR3 nucleotides are TGCAGTGCTAGAGATGTAGCGGGTTTAAATGAGCAGTTCTTC. This codes for CSARDVAGLNEQFF.

This clonotype has just a few counts. V is TRBV10-2 and J is TRBJ2-7, with D perhaps TRBD1 or TRBD2 (5 bases each). The ends were cut back, 1 base at V and 0 bases at J, with 7 bases in the middle. The CDR3 covers 14 residues. CDR1 is WSHSY and CDR2 is SAAADI in the germline V gene. CDR3 residues: CASSEWGFSYEQYF. CDR3 bases: TGCGCCAGCAGTGAGTGGGGGTTCTCCTACGAGCAGTACTTC.

This clonotype occurred a few times. The chain employs TRBV7-6 and TRBJ2-3, with D perhaps assigned TRBD1 or TRBD2 (5 bases each). Trimming left V 6 bases short and J 2 bases short, with 15 bases between. Germline V CDR1 and CDR2: SGHVS, FNYEAQ. This CDR3 comprises 15 residues. CDR3 sequence reads: CASSSGTTATDTQYF. The DNA for the CDR3 is TGTGCCAGCAGTTCCGGGACCACAGCCACAGATACGCAGTATTTT.

In its sample, this clonotype was seen a few times. This CDR3 is CASSLIFSSGRHEQFF. As DNA, the CDR3 is TGTGCCAGCAGTCTTATATTTAGTAGCGGGAGACATGAGCAGTTCTTC. The genes are TRBV6-5 and TRBJ2-1; 9 bases line up with TRBD2. Germline V gene sequence: CDR1 MNHEY, CDR2 SVGAGI. CDR3 length: 16 amino acids. V was pared by 5 bases and J by 8 bases, with 13 bases of the junction left unmatched.

The chain couples TRBV15 to TRBJ2-7; 12 positions match TRBD1. The CDR3 is made up of 15 amino acids. Germline CDR1 LNHNV, CDR2 YYDKDF (reference sequence). J gave up 6 bases and V 1 base, and 4 bases lay outside the gene matches. Written as DNA, the CDR3 is TGTGCCACCAGCAGAGGGGGGACAGGGGGCTCCGAGCAGTACTTC. Translated, it gives CATSRGGTGGSEQYF. The full variable domain, with the rest looked up from reference TRBV15 and TRBJ2-7, is DAMVIQNPRYQVTQFGKPVTLSCSQTLNHNVMYWYQQKSSQAPKLLFHYYDKDFNNEADTPDNFQSRRPNTSFCFLDIRSPGLGDTAMYLCATSRGGTGGSEQYFGPGTRLTVT.

This clonotype was seen at least ten times. At one end, the junction sequence differs from germline, possibly due to a read error. V is TRBV5-1 and J is TRBJ2-7; 7 bases line up with TRBD1. This CDR3 contains 12 residues. Germline V gene sequence: CDR1 SGHRS, CDR2 YFSETQ. The CDR3 sequence: CASSRDSYEQYF. CDR3 nucleotide sequence: TGTGCCAGCAGCCGGGACAGCTACGAGCAGTACTTC.

This clonotype has more than one count but fewer than ten. The V call is TRBV15, the J call TRBJ1-1, with 7 bases aligning to TRBD1. The CDR3 runs 15 residues. The germline V gene encodes CDR1 LNHNV and CDR2 YYDKDF (reference sequence). V trimming: 5 bases; J trimming: 0 bases; junction bases outside the gene matches: 6. The CDR3 coding sequence is TGTGCCACCAGCCGAGGAGACAGGGTGAACACTGAAGCTTTCTTT. This codes for CATSRGDRVNTEAFF.

The chain couples TRBV6-6 to TRBJ2-7; D unresolved. CDR3 size: 12 residues. CDR1 is MNHNY and CDR2 is SVGAGI in the germline V gene (reference sequence). Trimming left V 7 bases short and J 6 bases short, with 13 bases between. The CDR3 here is CASTTLPSEQYF. CDR3 DNA sequence: TGTGCCAGCACCACATTACCATCCGAGCAGTACTTC.

This clonotype appeared a few times. The chain has TRBV20-1 and TRBJ2-7; D gene uncertain. Germline loops: CDR1 DFQATT, CDR2 SNEGSKA (reference sequence). V was shortened by 1 base and J by 2 bases, with 9 bases between the two germline ends. The CDR3 is 13 residues long. In nucleotides, the CDR3 is TGCAGTGCTAGAGGAGGACGCCCCTACGAGCAGTACTTC. Its translation: CSARGGRPYEQYF.

Only a few counts were recorded for this clonotype. V and J are TRBV24-1 and TRBJ2-6; D perhaps matches TRBD1 (6 bases). Trimming cost V 9 bases and J 4 bases, with 24 bases left between them. Germline V CDR1 and CDR2: KGHDR, SFDVKD. This CDR3 contains 18 residues. The CDR3 here is CATGPPPGTGSGANVLTF. CDR3 bases: TGTGCCACCGGCCCTCCCCCGGGAACAGGGTCCGGGGCCAACGTCCTGACTTTC.

The chain carries TRBV5-1 and TRBJ1-5; tentative D call: TRBD1 (5 bases). Trimming removed 0 bases at V and 5 bases at J, with 12 bases between. The germline gives CDR1 SGHRS, CDR2 YFSETQ. There are 15 residues in the CDR3. The CDR3 region has the DNA TGCGCCAGCAGCTTGGGGGGGTTGTCATATCAGCCCCAGCATTTT. Its translation: CASSLGGLSYQPQHF.

This clonotype was detected once. This rearrangement joins TRBV6-2 or TRBV6-3 to TRBJ2-7; tentatively, D is TRBD2 (6 bases). Germline values: CDR1 MNHEY, CDR2 SVGEGT. This CDR3 is 18 amino acids long. Trimming removed 0 bases at V and 2 bases at J, with 20 bases between. The CDR3 reads CASSYSRNLERGTYEQYF. DNA for the CDR3: TGTGCCAGCAGTTACTCGAGAAATCTAGAACGGGGGACCTACGAGCAGTACTTC.

In its sample, this clonotype was seen a few times. V is TRBV20-1 and J is TRBJ2-3, with 11 bases that match TRBD2. CDR1 is DFQATT and CDR2 is SNEGSKA in the germline V gene (reference sequence). The J segment lost 4 bases and the V segment lost 2 bases, leaving 2 bases of the junction unmatched. The CDR3 sequence is 14 residues long. The CDR3 region is CSARLAGGSDTQYF. In DNA, the CDR3 is TGCAGTGCTAGACTAGCGGGAGGCTCAGATACGCAGTATTTT.

The rearrangement links TRBV4-2 to TRBJ2-5, with a weak D call TRBD1 (5 bases). The V and J ends lost 1 base and 5 bases respectively, with 11 bases between them. Germline CDR1 is LGHNA and CDR2 is YNFKEQ. This CDR3 is 14 amino acids long. CDR3: CASSQVRQWETQYF. CDR3 sequence (DNA): TGTGCCAGCAGCCAAGTCCGACAGTGGGAGACCCAGTACTTC.

This chain joins TRBV7-3 and TRBJ2-3, with a tentative D call TRBD2 (6 bases). CDR1 is SGHTA and CDR2 is FQGTGA in the germline V gene. V lost 4 bases and J 0 bases, leaving 8 bases between the germline ends. The CDR3 loop spans 14 amino acids. CDR3 sequence: CASSWEASTDTQYF. The CDR3 DNA reads TGTGCCAGCAGCTGGGAGGCCAGCACAGATACGCAGTATTTT. The entire variable domain, with the rest obtained from reference TRBV7-3 and TRBJ2-3, is as follows: GAGVSQTPSNKVTEKGKYVELRCDPISGHTALYWYRQSLGQGPEFLIYFQGTGAADDSGLPNDRFFAVRPEGSVSTLKIQRTERGDSAVYLCASSWEASTDTQYFGPGTRLTVL.

J is TRBJ1-4 and V is TRBV29-1; D uncertain. The germline V gene has CDR1 SQVTM and CDR2 ANQGSEA. This CDR3 contains 12 residues. V lost 4 bases to trimming and J lost 8 bases, with 11 bases between them. The CDR3 DNA reads TGCAGCGTTGGGAGGCTTGGGGAAAAACTGTTTTTT. Amino acid sequence: CSVGRLGEKLFF. The variable domain in full, completed from reference TRBV29-1 and TRBJ1-4, reads SAVISQKPSRDICQRGTSLTIQCQVDSQVTMMFWYRQQPGQSLTLIATANQGSEATYESGFVIDKFPISRPNLTFSTLTVSNMSPEDSSIYLCSVGRLGEKLFFGSGTQLSVL.

The chain has TRBV4-3 and TRBJ1-2; no firm D call. The V gene's germline CDR1 is LGHNA and CDR2 YSLEER. This CDR3 region has 14 residues. The V end was cut by 2 bases, the J end by 8 bases, with 15 bases between. CDR3 protein: CASSQSGLPGGYTF. CDR3 nucleotide sequence: TGCGCCAGCAGCCAATCTGGGCTTCCTGGAGGCTACACCTTC.

The rearrangement links TRBV28 to TRBJ2-7; 11 bases fit TRBD1. Germline CDR1 is MDHEN and CDR2 is SYDVKM. V gave up 1 base and J gave up 4 bases; unmatched junction bases: 6. The CDR3 has 16 amino acids. The CDR3 DNA reads TGTGCCAGCAGTTTATACGTAGGGACAGGGGGTTACGAGCAGTACTTC. Amino acid sequence: CASSLYVGTGGYEQYF.

This clonotype has more than one count but fewer than ten. The chain carries TRBV11-2 and TRBJ2-7, with TRBD1 matching 9 bases. CDR1 SGHAT and CDR2 FQNNGV come from the germline V gene. The V gene end was trimmed by 5 bases and the J gene end by 6 bases; junction bases not matched to a gene: 8. The CDR3 extends over 14 amino acids. CDR3 sequence: CASSLRTGAGEQYF. The CDR3 DNA reads TGTGCCAGCAGCCTGCGGACAGGGGCGGGCGAGCAGTACTTC.

This clonotype was detected once. This chain uses TRBV28 with TRBJ2-4, with 8 bases aligning to TRBD1. The J call is doubtful: the DNA matches TRBJ2-7 better. The CDR3 totals 14 residues. CDR1 is MDHEN and CDR2 is SYDVKM in the germline V gene. In nucleotides, the CDR3 is TGTGCCAGCACTCGGACAGGGATACCCTACGAGCAGTACTTC. This translates into CASTRTGIPYEQYF.

This chain joins TRBV24-1 and TRBJ2-3; no clear D. The V gene lost 7 bases and the J gene lost 2 bases, with 6 bases spanning the gap. The germline V gene encodes CDR1 KGHDR and CDR2 SFDVKD. The CDR3 is made up of 12 amino acids. CDR3 coding DNA: TGTGCCACCAGCAAGGCCACAGATACGCAGTATTTT. As protein: CATSKATDTQYF.

This clonotype was observed a handful of times. The gene calls are TRBV4-1 and TRBJ1-5, with D perhaps matching TRBD1 (5 bases). V dropped 0 bases and J dropped 4 bases, with 10 bases sitting between them. The CDR3 totals 15 residues. Germline CDR1 reads MGHRA; CDR2 reads YSYEKL. CDR3 in amino acids: CASSQEGVGNQPQHF. In nucleotides, the CDR3 is TGCGCCAGCAGCCAAGAAGGGGTGGGAAATCAGCCCCAGCATTTT.

The genes are TRBV6-2 or TRBV6-3 and TRBJ2-7; D possibly corresponds to TRBD1 (6 bases). The germline V gene has CDR1 MNHEY and CDR2 SVGEGT. The CDR3 loop spans 13 amino acids. V was trimmed by 7 bases and J by 0 bases, leaving 10 bases between them. CDR3 nucleotide sequence: TGTGCCAGCAAGACAGGATTCTCCTACGAGCAGTACTTC. It is translated as CASKTGFSYEQYF.